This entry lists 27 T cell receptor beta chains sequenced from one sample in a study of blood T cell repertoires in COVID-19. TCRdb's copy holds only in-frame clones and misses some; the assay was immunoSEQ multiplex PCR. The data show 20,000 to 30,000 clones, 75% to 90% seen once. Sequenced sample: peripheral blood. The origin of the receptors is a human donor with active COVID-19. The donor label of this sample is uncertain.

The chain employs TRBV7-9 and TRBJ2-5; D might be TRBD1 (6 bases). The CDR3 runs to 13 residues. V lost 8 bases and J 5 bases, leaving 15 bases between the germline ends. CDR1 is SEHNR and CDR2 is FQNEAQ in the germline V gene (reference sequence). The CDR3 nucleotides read TGTGCCAGCTTAAAGGGGGTCGAGGAGACCCAGTACTTC. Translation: CASLKGVEETQYF.

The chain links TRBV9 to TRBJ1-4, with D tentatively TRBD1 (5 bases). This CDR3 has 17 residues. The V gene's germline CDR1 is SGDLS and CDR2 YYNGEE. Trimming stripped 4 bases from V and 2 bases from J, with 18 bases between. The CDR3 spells CASSPRGGLETNEKLFF. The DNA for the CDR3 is TGTGCCAGCAGCCCCCGGGGGGGGTTGGAGACTAATGAAAAACTGTTTTTT.

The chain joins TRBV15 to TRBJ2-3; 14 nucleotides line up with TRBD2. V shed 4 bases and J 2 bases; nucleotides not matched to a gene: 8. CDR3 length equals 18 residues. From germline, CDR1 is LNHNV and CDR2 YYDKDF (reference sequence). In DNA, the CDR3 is TGTGCCACCAGCAAAATGGGACTAGCGGGGGCCCCCACAGATACGCAGTATTTT. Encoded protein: CATSKMGLAGAPTDTQYF.

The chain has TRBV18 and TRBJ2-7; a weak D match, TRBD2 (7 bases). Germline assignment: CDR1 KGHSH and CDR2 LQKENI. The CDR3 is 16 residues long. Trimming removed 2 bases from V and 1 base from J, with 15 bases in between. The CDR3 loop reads CASSPSGGLGSYEQYF. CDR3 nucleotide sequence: TGTGCCAGCTCACCATCCGGGGGGCTAGGGTCCTACGAGCAGTACTTC.

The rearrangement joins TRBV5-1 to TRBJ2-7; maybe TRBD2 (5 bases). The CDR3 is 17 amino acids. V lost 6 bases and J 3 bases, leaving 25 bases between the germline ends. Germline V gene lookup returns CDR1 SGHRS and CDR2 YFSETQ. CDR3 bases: TGCGCCAGCACCTCGGACGGAGGACGATCTCAGAACTACGAGCAGTACTTC. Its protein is CASTSDGGRSQNYEQYF.

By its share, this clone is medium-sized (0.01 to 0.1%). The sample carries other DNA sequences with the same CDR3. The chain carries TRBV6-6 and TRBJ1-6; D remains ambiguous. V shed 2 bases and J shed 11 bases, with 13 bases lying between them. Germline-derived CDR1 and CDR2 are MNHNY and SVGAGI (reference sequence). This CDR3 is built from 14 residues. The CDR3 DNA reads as TGTGCCAGCAGTTACCCGGAGGTCGGTACACCCCTCCACTTT. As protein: CASSYPEVGTPLHF.

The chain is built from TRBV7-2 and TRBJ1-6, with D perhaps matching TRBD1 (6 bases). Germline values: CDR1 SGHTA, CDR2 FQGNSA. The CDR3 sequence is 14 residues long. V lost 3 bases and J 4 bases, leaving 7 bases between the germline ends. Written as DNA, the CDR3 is TGTGCCAGCAGCTTGACAGGTTATAATTCACCCCTCCACTTT. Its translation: CASSLTGYNSPLHF.

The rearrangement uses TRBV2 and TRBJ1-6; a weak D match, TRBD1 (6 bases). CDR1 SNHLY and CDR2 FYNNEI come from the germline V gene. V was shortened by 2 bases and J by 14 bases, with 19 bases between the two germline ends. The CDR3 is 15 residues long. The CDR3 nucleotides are TGTGCCAGCAGTGAATTTGGGGGCGGAAGTAGCGCCCTCCACTTT. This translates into CASSEFGGGSSALHF.

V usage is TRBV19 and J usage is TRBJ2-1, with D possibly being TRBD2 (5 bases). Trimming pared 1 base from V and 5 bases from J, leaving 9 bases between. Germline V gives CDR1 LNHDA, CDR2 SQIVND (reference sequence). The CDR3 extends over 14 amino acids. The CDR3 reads CASSIVPEDNEQFF. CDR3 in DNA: TGTGCCAGTAGTATAGTGCCGGAGGACAATGAGCAGTTCTTC.

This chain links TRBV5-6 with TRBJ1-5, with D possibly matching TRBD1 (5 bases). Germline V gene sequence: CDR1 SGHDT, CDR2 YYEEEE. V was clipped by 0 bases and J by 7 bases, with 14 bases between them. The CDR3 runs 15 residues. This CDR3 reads CASSLGVRAYQPQHF. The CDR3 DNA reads TGTGCCAGCAGCTTGGGCGTCAGGGCCTACCAGCCCCAGCATTTT.

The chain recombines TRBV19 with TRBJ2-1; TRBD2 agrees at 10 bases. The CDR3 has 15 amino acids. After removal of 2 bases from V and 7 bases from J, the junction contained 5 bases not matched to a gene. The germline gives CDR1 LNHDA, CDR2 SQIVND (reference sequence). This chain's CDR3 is CASSILAGGGNEQFF. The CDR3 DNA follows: TGTGCCAGTAGTATATTAGCGGGAGGTGGGAATGAGCAGTTCTTC.

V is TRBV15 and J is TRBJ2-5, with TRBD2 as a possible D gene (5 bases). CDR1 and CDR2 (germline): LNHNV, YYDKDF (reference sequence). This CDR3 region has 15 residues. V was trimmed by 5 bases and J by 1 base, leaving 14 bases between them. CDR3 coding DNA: TGTGCCACCAGCGCCATTTCCCGGGGCCAAGAGACCCAGTACTTC. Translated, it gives CATSAISRGQETQYF.

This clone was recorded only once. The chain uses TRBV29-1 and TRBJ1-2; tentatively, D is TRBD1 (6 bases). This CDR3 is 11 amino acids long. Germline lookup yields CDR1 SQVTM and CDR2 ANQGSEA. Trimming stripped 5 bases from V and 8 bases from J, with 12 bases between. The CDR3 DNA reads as TGCAGCGTTTCAGGGGCCCACGGCTACACCTTC. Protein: CSVSGAHGYTF.

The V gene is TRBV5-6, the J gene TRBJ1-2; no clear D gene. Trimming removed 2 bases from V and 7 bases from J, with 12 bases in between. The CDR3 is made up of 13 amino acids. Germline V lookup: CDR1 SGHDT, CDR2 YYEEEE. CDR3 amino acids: CASSFRGTGGYTF. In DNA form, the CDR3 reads TGTGCCAGCAGCTTTCGGGGAACGGGTGGCTACACCTTC.

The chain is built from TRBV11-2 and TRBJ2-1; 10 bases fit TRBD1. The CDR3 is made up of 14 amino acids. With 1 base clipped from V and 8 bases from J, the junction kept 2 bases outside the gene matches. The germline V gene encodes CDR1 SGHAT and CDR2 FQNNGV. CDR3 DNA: TGTGCCAGCAGCTTAGGGACAGGGGGTCATGAGCAGTTCTTC. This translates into CASSLGTGGHEQFF.

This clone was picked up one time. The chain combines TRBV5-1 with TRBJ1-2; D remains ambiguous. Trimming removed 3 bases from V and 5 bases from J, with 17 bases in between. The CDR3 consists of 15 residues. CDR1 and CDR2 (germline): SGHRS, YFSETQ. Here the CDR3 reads CASSSARPREYGYTF. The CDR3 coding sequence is TGCGCCAGCAGCTCTGCCCGACCGCGGGAGTATGGCTACACCTTC. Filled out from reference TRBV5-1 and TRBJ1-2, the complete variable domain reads KAGVTQTPRYLIKTRGQQVTLSCSPISGHRSVSWYQQTPGQGLQFLFEYFSETQRNKGNFPGRFSGRQFSNSRSEMNVSTLELGDSALYLCASSSARPREYGYTFGSGTRLTVV.

The CDR3 reads CASSLVGLQNQPQHF. CDR3 DNA sequence: TGTGCCAGCAGCTTAGTGGGACTCCAAAATCAGCCCCAGCATTTT. The chain uses TRBV7-2 and TRBJ1-5; tentative D call: TRBD1 (5 bases). The V end was cut by 1 base, the J end by 4 bases, with 11 bases between. The length of the CDR3 is 15 residues. The germline CDR1 and CDR2 sequences are SGHTA and FQGNSA.

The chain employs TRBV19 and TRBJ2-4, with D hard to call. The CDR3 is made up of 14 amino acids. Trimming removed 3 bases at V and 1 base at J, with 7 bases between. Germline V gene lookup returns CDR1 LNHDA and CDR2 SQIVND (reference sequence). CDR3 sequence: CASSMAAAKNIQYF. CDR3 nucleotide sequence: TGTGCCAGTAGTATGGCAGCGGCCAAAAACATTCAGTACTTC.

CDR3 DNA sequence: TGTGCCAGCGGGAGGGACTCCTACGGGGAGCAGTTCTTC. Its translation is CASGRDSYGEQFF. The V gene is TRBV2, the J gene TRBJ2-1; 7 nucleotides agree with TRBD2. V lost 8 bases to trimming and J lost 10 bases; unmatched junction nucleotides: 11. The CDR3 spans 13 residues. CDR1 and CDR2 from the germline V gene are SNHLY and FYNNEI.

The CDR3 loop is CASSEWRQGGYTF. DNA for the CDR3: TGTGCCAGCAGCGAGTGGCGACAGGGCGGCTACACCTTC. This chain joins TRBV7-9 and TRBJ1-2; 7 bases agree with TRBD1. The germline V gene has CDR1 SEHNR and CDR2 FQNEAQ (reference sequence). The trim removed 5 bases at V and 8 bases at J, leaving 8 bases unmatched. This CDR3 is built from 13 residues.

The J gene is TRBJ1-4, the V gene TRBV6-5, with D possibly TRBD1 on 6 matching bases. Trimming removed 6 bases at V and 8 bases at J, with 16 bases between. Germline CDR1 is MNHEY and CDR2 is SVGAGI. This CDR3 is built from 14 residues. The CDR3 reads CASSLRGLEEKLFF. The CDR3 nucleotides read TGTGCCAGCAGCCTCAGGGGTCTTGAAGAAAAACTGTTTTTT.

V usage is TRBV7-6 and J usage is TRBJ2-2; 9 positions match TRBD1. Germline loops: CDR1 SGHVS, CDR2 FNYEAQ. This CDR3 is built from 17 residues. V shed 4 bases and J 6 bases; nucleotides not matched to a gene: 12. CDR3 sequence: CASSSGPGTGLSGELFF. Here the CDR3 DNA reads TGTGCCAGCAGCTCTGGCCCTGGGACAGGGCTTTCCGGGGAGCTGTTTTTT.

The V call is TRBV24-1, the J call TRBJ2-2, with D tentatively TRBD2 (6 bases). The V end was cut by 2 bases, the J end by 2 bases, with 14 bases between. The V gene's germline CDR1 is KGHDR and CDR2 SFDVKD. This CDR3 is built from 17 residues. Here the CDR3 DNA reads TGTGCCACCAGTGATTCCACTCGCGGGACTAACACCGGGGAGCTGTTTTTT. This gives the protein CATSDSTRGTNTGELFF.

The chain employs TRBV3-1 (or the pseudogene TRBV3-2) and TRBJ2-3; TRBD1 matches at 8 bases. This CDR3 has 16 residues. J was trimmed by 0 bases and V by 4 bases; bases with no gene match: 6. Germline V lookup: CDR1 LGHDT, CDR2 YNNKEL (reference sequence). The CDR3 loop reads CASSLQGASSTDTQYF. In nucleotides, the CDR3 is TGTGCCAGCAGCCTTCAGGGGGCTTCTAGCACAGATACGCAGTATTTT.

DNA of the CDR3: TGTGCCAGCCATAGGACAGGGCCTCCTTCTGGCTACACCTTC. Translating it yields CASHRTGPPSGYTF. The V call is TRBV6-5, the J call TRBJ1-2; 8 bases match TRBD1. Looked up from germline, CDR1 is MNHEY and CDR2 is SVGAGI. Germline trimming cut 8 bases from V and 7 bases from J; bases unmatched to any gene: 12. This CDR3 region has 14 residues.

The CDR3 DNA sequence: TGTGCCAGCAGCAAAGGTAACGGACAGTCCAGCTCTGGAAACACCATATATTTT. Its protein product is CASSKGNGQSSSGNTIYF. V usage is TRBV21-1 and J usage is TRBJ1-3; the tabulated D call, TRBD1, remains unverified against the DNA. TRBV21-1 is annotated as a pseudogene. The CDR3 has 18 amino acids.

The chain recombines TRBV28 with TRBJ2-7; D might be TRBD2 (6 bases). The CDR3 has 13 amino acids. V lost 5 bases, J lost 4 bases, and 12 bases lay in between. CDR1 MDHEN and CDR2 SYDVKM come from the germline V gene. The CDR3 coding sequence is TGTGCCAGCAGTGCGGGACTTCTTTACGAGCAGTACTTC. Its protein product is CASSAGLLYEQYF.